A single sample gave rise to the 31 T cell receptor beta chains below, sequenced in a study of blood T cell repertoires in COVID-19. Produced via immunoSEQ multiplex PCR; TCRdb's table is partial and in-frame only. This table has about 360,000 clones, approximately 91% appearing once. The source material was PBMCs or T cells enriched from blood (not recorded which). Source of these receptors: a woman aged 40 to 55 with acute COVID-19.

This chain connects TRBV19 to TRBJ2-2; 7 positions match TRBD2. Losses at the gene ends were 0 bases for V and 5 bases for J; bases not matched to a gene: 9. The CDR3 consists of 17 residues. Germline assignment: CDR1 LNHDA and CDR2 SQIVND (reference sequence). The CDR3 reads CASSIDPGGGGTGELFF. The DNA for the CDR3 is TGTGCCAGTAGTATAGATCCAGGCGGGGGTGGAACCGGGGAGCTGTTTTTT.

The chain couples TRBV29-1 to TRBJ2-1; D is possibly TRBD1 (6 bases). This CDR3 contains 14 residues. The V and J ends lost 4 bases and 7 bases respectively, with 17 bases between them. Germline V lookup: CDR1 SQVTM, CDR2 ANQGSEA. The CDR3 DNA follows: TGCAGCGTTGCCCCGGACATCACAGGGAATGAGCAGTTCTTC. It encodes CSVAPDITGNEQFF.

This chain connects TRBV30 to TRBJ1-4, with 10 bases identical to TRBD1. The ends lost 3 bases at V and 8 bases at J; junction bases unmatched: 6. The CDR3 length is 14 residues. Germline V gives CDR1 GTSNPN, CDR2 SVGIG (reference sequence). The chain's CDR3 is CAWSQDRGQEKLFF. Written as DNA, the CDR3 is TGTGCCTGGAGCCAAGACAGGGGGCAGGAAAAACTGTTTTTT.

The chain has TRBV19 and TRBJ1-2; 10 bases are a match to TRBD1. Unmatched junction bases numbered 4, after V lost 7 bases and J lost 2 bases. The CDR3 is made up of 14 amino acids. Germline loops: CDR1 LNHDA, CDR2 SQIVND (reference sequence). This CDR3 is CASKRTGGNYGYTF. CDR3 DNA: TGTGCCAGTAAACGGACAGGGGGAAACTATGGCTACACCTTC.

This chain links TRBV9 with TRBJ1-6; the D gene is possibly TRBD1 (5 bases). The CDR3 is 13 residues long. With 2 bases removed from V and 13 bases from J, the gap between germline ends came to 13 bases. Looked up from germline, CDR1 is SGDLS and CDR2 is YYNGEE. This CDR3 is CASSVNPGGPLHF. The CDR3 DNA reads TGTGCCAGCAGCGTCAACCCTGGGGGGCCCCTCCACTTT.

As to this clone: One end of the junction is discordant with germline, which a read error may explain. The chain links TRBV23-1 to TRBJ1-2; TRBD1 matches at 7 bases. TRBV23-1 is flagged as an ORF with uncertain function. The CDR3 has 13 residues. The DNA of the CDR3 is TGCGCCAGTAGTCACCGACAGGGCTCTGGCTACACCTTC. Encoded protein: CASSHRQGSGYTF.

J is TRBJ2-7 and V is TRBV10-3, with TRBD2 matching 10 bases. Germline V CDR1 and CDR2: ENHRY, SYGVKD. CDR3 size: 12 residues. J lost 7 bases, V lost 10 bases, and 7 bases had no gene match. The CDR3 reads CASGTSAGEQYF. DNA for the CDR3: TGTGCCAGCGGGACTAGCGCCGGGGAGCAGTACTTC.

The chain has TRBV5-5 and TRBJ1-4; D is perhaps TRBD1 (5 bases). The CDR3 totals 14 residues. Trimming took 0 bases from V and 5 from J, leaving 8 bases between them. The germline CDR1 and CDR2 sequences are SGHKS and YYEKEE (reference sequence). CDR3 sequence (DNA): TGTGCCAGCAGCTTGGAGCCAGGGAATGAAAAACTGTTTTTT. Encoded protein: CASSLEPGNEKLFF.

The CDR3 DNA sequence: TGCGCCAGCCGGCGGGGAGGAGAGACCCAGTACTTC. Its protein is CASRRGGETQYF. The rearrangement joins TRBV10-2 to TRBJ2-5; possibly TRBD2 for D (6 bases). The germline V and J ends were trimmed by 8 bases and 4 bases, with 11 bases remaining between them. Looked up from germline, CDR1 is WSHSY and CDR2 is SAAADI. The length of the CDR3 is 12 residues.

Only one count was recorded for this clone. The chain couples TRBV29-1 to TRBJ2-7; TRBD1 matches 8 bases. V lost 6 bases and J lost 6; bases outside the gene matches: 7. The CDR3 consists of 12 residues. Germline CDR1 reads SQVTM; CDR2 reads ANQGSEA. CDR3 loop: CSVDGQGFEQYF. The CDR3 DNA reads TGCAGCGTGGACGGACAGGGTTTCGAGCAGTACTTC.

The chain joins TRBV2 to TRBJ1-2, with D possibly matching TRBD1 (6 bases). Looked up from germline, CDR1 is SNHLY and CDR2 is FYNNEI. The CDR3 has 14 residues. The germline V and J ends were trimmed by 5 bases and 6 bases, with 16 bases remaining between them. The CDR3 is CASSPGEGSDGYTF. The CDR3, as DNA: TGTGCCAGCAGTCCAGGGGAAGGCAGTGATGGCTACACCTTC.

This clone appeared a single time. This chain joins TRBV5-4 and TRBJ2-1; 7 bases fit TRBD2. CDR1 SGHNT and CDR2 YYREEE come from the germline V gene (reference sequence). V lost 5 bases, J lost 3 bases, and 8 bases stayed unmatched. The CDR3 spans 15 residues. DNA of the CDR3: TGTGCCAGCAGAAGCAGGGAGGGATACTACAATGAGCAGTTCTTC. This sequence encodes CASRSREGYYNEQFF.

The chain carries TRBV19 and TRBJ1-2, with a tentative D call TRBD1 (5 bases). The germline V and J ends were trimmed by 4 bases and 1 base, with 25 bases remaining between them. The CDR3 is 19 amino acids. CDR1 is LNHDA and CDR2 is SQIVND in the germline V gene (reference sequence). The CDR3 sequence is CASSTLRGSVSKGNYGYTF. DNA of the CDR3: TGTGCCAGTAGTACCCTAAGGGGCAGCGTTAGTAAGGGTAACTATGGCTACACCTTC.

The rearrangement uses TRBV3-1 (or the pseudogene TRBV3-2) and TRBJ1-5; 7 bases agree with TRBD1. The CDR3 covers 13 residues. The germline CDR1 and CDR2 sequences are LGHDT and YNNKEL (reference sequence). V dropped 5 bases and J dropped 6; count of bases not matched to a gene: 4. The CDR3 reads CASSEGGGQPQHF. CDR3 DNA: TGTGCCAGCAGCGAAGGGGGCGGTCAGCCCCAGCATTTT.

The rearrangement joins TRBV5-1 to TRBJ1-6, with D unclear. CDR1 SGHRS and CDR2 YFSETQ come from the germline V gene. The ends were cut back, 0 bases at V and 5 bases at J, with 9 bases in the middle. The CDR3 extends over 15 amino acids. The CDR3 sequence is CASSLGTVDNSPLHF. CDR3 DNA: TGCGCCAGCAGCTTGGGAACTGTCGATAATTCACCCCTCCACTTT.

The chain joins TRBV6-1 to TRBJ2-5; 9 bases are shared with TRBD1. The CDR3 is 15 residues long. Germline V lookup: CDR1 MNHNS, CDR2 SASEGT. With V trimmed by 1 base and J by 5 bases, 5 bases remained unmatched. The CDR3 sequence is CASSEGGTGTETQYF. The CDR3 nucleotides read TGTGCCAGCAGTGAAGGCGGGACAGGGACCGAGACCCAGTACTTC.

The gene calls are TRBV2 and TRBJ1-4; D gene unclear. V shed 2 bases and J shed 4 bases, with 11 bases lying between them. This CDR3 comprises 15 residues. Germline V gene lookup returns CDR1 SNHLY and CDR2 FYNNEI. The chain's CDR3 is CASSESPIGNEKLFF. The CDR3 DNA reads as TGTGCCAGCAGTGAATCCCCTATCGGTAATGAAAAACTGTTTTTT.

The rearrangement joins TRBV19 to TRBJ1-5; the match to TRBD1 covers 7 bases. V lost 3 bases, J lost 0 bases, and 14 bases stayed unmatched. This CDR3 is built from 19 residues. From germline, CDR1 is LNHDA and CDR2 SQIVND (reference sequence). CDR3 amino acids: CASSMRGLSTTYSNQPQHF. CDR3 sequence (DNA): TGTGCCAGTAGTATGAGGGGGCTGTCCACCACGTATAGCAATCAGCCCCAGCATTTT.

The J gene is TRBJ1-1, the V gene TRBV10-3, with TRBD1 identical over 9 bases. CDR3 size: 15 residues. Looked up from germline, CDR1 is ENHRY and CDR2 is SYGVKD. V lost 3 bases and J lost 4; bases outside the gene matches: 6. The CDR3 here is CAISDPGTGITEAFF. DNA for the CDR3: TGTGCCATCAGTGACCCCGGGACAGGGATCACTGAAGCTTTCTTT.

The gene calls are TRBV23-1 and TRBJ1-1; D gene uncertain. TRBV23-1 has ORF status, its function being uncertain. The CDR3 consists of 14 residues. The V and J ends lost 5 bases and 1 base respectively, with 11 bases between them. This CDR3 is CASSTKWQNTEAFF. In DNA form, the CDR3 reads TGCGCCAGCAGTACAAAGTGGCAGAACACTGAAGCTTTCTTT.

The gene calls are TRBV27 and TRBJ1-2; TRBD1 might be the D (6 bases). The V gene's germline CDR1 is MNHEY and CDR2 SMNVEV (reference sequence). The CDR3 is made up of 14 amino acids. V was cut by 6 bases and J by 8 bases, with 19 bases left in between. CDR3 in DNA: TGTGCCAGCAGGGAGGACAGACCTTTTCGGGGCTACACCTTC. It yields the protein CASREDRPFRGYTF.

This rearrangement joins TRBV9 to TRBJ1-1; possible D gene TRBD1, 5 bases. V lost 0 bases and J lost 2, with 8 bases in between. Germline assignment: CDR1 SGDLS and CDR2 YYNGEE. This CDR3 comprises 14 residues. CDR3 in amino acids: CASSVAGSNTEAFF. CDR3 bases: TGTGCCAGCAGCGTAGCAGGGTCTAACACTGAAGCTTTCTTT.

This chain's CDR3 is CASSLRDRQETQYF. As DNA, the CDR3 is TGTGCCAGCAGCCTCCGGGACAGACAAGAGACCCAGTACTTC. This rearrangement joins TRBV3-1 (or the pseudogene TRBV3-2) to TRBJ2-5; 7 positions agree with TRBD1. This CDR3 comprises 14 residues. CDR1 is LGHDT and CDR2 is YNNKEL in the germline V gene (reference sequence). Losses at the gene ends were 4 bases for V and 2 bases for J; bases not matched to a gene: 4.

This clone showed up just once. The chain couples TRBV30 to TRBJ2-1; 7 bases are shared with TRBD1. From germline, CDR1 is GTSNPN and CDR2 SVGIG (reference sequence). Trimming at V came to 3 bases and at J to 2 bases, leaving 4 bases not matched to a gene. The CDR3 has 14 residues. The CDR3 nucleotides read TGTGCCTGGAGGCCGGGGACAGCCTACAATGAGCAGTTCTTC. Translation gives CAWRPGTAYNEQFF.

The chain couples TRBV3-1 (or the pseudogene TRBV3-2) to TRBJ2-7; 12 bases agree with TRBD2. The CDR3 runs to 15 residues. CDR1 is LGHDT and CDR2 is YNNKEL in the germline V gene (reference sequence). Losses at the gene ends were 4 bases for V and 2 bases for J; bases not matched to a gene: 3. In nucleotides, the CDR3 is TGTGCCAGCAGCCGCCCTAGCGGGGGGGCCTACGAGCAGTACTTC. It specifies CASSRPSGGAYEQYF.

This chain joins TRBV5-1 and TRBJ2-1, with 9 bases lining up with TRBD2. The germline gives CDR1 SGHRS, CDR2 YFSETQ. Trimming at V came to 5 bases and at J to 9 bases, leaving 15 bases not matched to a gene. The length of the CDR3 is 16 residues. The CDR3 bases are TGCGCCAGCAGGTTATCGGCGGGGGGGATACCTAGTGAGCAGTTCTTC. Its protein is CASRLSAGGIPSEQFF.

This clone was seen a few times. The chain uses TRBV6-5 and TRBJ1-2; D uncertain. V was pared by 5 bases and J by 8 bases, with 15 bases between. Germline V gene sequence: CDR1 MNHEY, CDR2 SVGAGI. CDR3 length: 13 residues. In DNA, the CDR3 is TGTGCCAGCAGTCGGGCCCCGGGGTTGGGCTACACCTTC. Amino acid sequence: CASSRAPGLGYTF.

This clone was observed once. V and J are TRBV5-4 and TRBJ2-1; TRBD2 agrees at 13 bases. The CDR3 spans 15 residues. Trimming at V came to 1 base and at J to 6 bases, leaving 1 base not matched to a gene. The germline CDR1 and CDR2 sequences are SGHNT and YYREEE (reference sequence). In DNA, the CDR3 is TGTGCCAGCAGCTTGACTAGCGGGGGGGCCAATGAGCAGTTCTTC. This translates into CASSLTSGGANEQFF.

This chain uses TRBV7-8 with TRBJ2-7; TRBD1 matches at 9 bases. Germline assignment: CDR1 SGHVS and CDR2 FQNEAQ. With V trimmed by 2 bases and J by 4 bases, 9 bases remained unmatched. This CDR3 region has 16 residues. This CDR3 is CASSLFIGQGIYEQYF. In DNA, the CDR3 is TGTGCCAGCAGCTTATTCATCGGACAGGGGATTTACGAGCAGTACTTC.

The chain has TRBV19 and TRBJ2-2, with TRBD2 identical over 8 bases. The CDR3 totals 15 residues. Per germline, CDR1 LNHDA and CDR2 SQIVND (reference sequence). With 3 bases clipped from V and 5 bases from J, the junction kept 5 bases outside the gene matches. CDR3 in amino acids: CASSIGGALTGELFF. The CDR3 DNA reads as TGTGCCAGTAGTATCGGGGGGGCGCTTACCGGGGAGCTGTTTTTT.

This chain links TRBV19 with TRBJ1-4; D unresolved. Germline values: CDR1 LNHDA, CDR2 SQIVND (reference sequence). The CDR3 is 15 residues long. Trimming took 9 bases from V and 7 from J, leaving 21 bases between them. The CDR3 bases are TGTGCCAGCGGGAAAAGAACAGCTACTGGTGAAAAACTGTTTTTT. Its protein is CASGKRTATGEKLFF.